This TCR beta chain was observed in a study of T-cell memory formation after mild COVID-19. In the case of this clonotype: Antigen unknown.

The CDR3 contains 15 residues. Trimming at V came to 6 bases and at J to 4 bases, leaving 6 bases not matched to a gene. CDR1 is SNHLY, CDR2 FYNNEI, per germline. TCRdb reanalysed the 5' RACE reads using MiXCR and keeps one entry per CDR3 protein. Of around 82,000 distinct CDR3 sequences in the sample, roughly 13% are singletons; the top ten hold around two fifths. Study findings and constraints: There were some responding clones in pre-infection memory, which suggested that cross-reactive memory had joined. Contracting CD4+ clones sat mainly in CM and EM; CD8+ in EMRA. From day 15 to 85, contracting clones were balanced between CD4 and CD8, whereas later expanders leaned toward CD4+.

V and J are TRBV2 and TRBJ2-3; 11 bases match TRBD1. Sequencing was done on a sample of PBMCs or a T cell subset sorted from them (not recorded which). The receptor's source is a young man who had mild COVID-19 (a few samples of this study predate the infection). Cell type and time point are not known. The CDR3 sequence: CASSDPGQGADTQYF. The CDR3 nucleotides read TGTGCCAGCAGCGACCCGGGACAGGGGGCAGATACGCAGTATTTT.